Presented here are 13 T cell receptor beta chains from one specimen sequenced in a study of Graves' ophthalmopathy and Graves' hyperthyroidism. Scientists amplified the TCR beta CDR3 regions from RNA transcripts. First-round RT-PCR used HTBI primers; second-round multiplex PCR followed. Via MiXCR, TCRdb re-called the multiplex PCR reads, giving one row per CDR3 protein. This sample carries a few hundred thousand distinct CDR3 sequences, about 22% of them seen once, and the ten largest clones take around 45%. The sequencing input was peripheral blood. Receptors originate from a woman aged 45-65 years with Graves' ophthalmopathy.

This chain connects TRBV2 to TRBJ1-1; TRBD1 agrees at 7 bases. The junction had 2 bases not matched to a gene; V was cut back by 0 bases and J by 4 bases. The CDR3 totals 14 residues. CDR1 and CDR2 (germline): SNHLY, FYNNEI. The CDR3: CASSEARGVTEAFF. The CDR3 coding sequence is TGTGCCAGCAGTGAAGCCAGGGGGGTCACTGAAGCTTTCTTT.

This clonotype occurred many times. The chain links TRBV20-1 to TRBJ2-7, with 8 bases lining up with TRBD2. Germline V gene lookup returns CDR1 DFQATT and CDR2 SNEGSKA (reference sequence). CDR3 length: 17 amino acids. Trimming took 5 bases from V and 2 from J; bases not matched to a gene: 17. DNA of the CDR3: TGCAGTGCTTCCCTGCAAGCGATAGCGGGATTGACCTACGAGCAGTACTTC. It encodes CSASLQAIAGLTYEQYF.

This clonotype was seen a few times. The J gene is TRBJ2-2, the V gene TRBV19; no definite D call. Germline CDR1 and CDR2: LNHDA and SQIVND (reference sequence). V shed 2 bases and J shed 6 bases, with 4 bases lying between them. The CDR3 is made up of 12 amino acids. CDR3 in amino acids: CASSIRSGELFF. The CDR3 coding sequence is TGTGCCAGTAGTATACGGTCCGGGGAGCTGTTTTTT.

This chain joins TRBV2 and TRBJ1-5, with TRBD1 matching over 7 bases. Germline V gene sequence: CDR1 SNHLY, CDR2 FYNNEI. The ends lost 5 bases at V and 9 bases at J; junction bases unmatched: 22. This CDR3 has 18 residues. This chain's CDR3 is CASSSLLSRDSGLGPQHF. In nucleotides, the CDR3 is TGTGCCAGCAGTTCACTATTATCCCGGGACAGTGGTTTAGGGCCCCAGCATTTT.

This clonotype was seen at least ten times. The chain employs TRBV2 and TRBJ2-7, with D unresolved. The CDR3 is 12 residues long. V lost 3 bases to trimming and J lost 7 bases, with 10 bases between them. The germline gives CDR1 SNHLY, CDR2 FYNNEI. The CDR3 loop is CASSEGSREQYF. The CDR3 bases are TGTGCCAGCAGTGAGGGGTCTAGAGAGCAGTACTTC. Using reference TRBV2 and TRBJ2-7 for the parts outside the CDR3, the full variable domain is EPEVTQTPSHQVTQMGQEVILRCVPISNHLYFYWYRQILGQKVEFLVSFYNNEISEKSEIFDDQFSVERPDGSNFTLKIRSTKLEDSAMYFCASSEGSREQYFGPGTRLTVT.

This clonotype has at least ten counts. The chain employs TRBV27 and TRBJ2-3, with D tentatively TRBD1 (5 bases). V lost 4 bases and J lost 1, with 12 bases in between. This CDR3 has 15 amino acids. Germline CDR1 is MNHEY and CDR2 is SMNVEV (reference sequence). Here the CDR3 reads CASSWAGLGTDTQYF. The CDR3, as DNA: TGTGCCAGCAGTTGGGCAGGGTTGGGCACAGATACGCAGTATTTT.

At least ten counts were recorded for this clonotype. Sequence at one end of the junction differs from germline and may be a read error. This chain connects TRBV5-1 to TRBJ1-1; D unresolved. The CDR3 has 13 amino acids. The germline V gene has CDR1 SGHRS and CDR2 YFSETQ. CDR3 in DNA: TGTGCCAGCAGCTTCCCGGGGAACACTGAAGCTTTCTTT. This encodes CASSFPGNTEAFF.

This clonotype was recorded many times. The V call is TRBV7-9, the J call TRBJ2-7; 8 nucleotides agree with TRBD1. Germline loops: CDR1 SEHNR, CDR2 FQNEAQ (reference sequence). This CDR3 comprises 15 residues. V shed 5 bases, J shed 5 bases, and the junction held 11 bases outside the gene matches. The CDR3 loop is CASSPGQGVFNEQYF. As DNA, the CDR3 is TGTGCCAGCAGCCCCGGACAGGGAGTTTTCAACGAGCAGTACTTC. The full variable domain, completed using reference TRBV7-9 and TRBJ2-7, is DTGVSQNPRHKITKRGQNVTFRCDPISEHNRLYWYRQTLGQGPEFLTYFQNEAQLEKSRLLSDRFSAERPKGSFSTLEIQRTEQGDSAMYLCASSPGQGVFNEQYFGPGTRLTVT.

At least ten counts were recorded for this clonotype. The V gene is TRBV7-3, the J gene TRBJ1-1, with TRBD1 matching over 7 bases. This CDR3 region has 14 residues. The germline gives CDR1 SGHTA, CDR2 FQGTGA. With 4 bases clipped from V and 3 bases from J, the junction kept 5 bases outside the gene matches. This chain's CDR3 is CASSSQGTDTEAFF. The CDR3 nucleotides are TGTGCCAGCAGCTCACAGGGGACGGACACTGAAGCTTTCTTT. Combining the CDR3 with reference TRBV7-3 and TRBJ1-1 gives the whole variable domain GAGVSQTPSNKVTEKGKYVELRCDPISGHTALYWYRQSLGQGPEFLIYFQGTGAADDSGLPNDRFFAVRPEGSVSTLKIQRTERGDSAVYLCASSSQGTDTEAFFGQGTRLTVV.

This clonotype was observed many times. CDR3 loop: CAWSKGIYTEAFF. DNA for the CDR3: TGTGCCTGGAGTAAGGGTATATACACTGAAGCTTTCTTT. This rearrangement joins TRBV30 to TRBJ1-1; D unresolved. CDR3 length: 13 residues. Germline-derived CDR1 and CDR2 are GTSNPN and SVGIG (reference sequence). V lost 2 bases, J lost 3 bases, and 10 bases lay in between.

The rearrangement joins TRBV19 to TRBJ2-3; 8 nucleotides agree with TRBD1. Germline loops: CDR1 LNHDA, CDR2 SQIVND (reference sequence). Trimming cost V 10 bases and J 4 bases; bases outside gene matches: 10. The CDR3 runs 14 residues. CDR3 DNA sequence: TGTGCCACCGAACGTGGACAGGGTGCAGATACGCAGTATTTT. It is translated as CATERGQGADTQYF. Full variable domain (rest looked up from reference TRBV19 and TRBJ2-3): DGGITQSPKYLFRKEGQNVTLSCEQNLNHDAMYWYRQDPGQGLRLIYYSQIVNDFQKGDIAEGYSVSREKKESFPLTVTSAQKNPTAFYLCATERGQGADTQYFGPGTRLTVL.

This clonotype showed up many times. The chain joins TRBV6-1 to TRBJ2-7; tentatively, D is TRBD1 (5 bases). V was clipped by 6 bases and J by 2 bases, with 14 bases between them. The CDR3 consists of 14 residues. Germline V lookup: CDR1 MNHNS, CDR2 SASEGT. CDR3 sequence reads: CASRETEFTYEQYF. The DNA of the CDR3 is TGTGCCAGCAGGGAGACAGAGTTTACCTACGAGCAGTACTTC.

This clonotype was counted at least ten times. The rearrangement uses TRBV12-3 or TRBV12-4 and TRBJ2-4, with 9 bases matching TRBD2. This CDR3 spans 16 amino acids. V lost 6 bases, J lost 2 bases, and 8 bases stayed unmatched. CDR3 in amino acids: CASSAGLAGSKNIQYF. Here the CDR3 DNA reads TGTGCCAGCAGCGCGGGGCTAGCGGGATCCAAAAACATTCAGTACTTC.